This T cell receptor (beta chain) is drawn from a study of CD8+CD57+ T cells in acquired aplastic anemia. Study at large: DNA recovered from sorted CD4+ and CD8+ cells had a mean of about 3 ug.

Concerning this clonotype: As yet, its antigen is unknown.

General study points: Patients had around 30 CD8+ CDR3 sequences in common with controls (the shared set).

TCR beta VDJ and CDR3 were profiled, and genomic DNA was the template. From the reads, TCRdb called clonotypes with MiXCR, one entry per CDR3 protein. The data contain 450,000 to 550,000 distinct CDR3 sequences, less than 35% of them singletons. Patients picked for sequencing had shown CD8+CD57+ cell expansion detected by flow cytometry. Each patient had severe acquired aplastic anemia. This TCR derives from a human donor with aplastic anemia. The sequenced sample was sorted CD4+, CD8+, or CD8+CD57+ T cells (not recorded which) from PBMCs.

CDR3 sequence (DNA): TGTGCCAGCAGTGAATTTCCCCCAGGACAGGAGAACACTGAAGCTTTCTTT. This gives the protein CASSEFPPGQENTEAFF. The chain combines TRBV25-1 with TRBJ1-1; 7 bases align to TRBD1. Germline V gene lookup returns CDR1 MGHDK and CDR2 SYGVNS. The CDR3 runs to 17 residues. Trimming took 1 base from V and 1 from J; bases not matched to a gene: 9.